The next 20 T cell receptor beta chains were all read from a single sample in a study of CD8+CD57+ T cells in acquired aplastic anemia. The template for TCR beta VDJ and CDR3 sequence profiling was genomic DNA. TCRdb reprocessed the reads via MiXCR and lists one record per CDR3 protein. The sample has around 200,000 distinct CDR3 sequences, roughly half seen once. Sample: sorted CD4+, CD8+, or CD8+CD57+ T cells (not recorded which) from PBMCs. The receptors here all came from a human donor in good health, serving as a control.

This chain joins TRBV29-1 and TRBJ1-1; D is possibly TRBD1 (6 bases). Germline CDR1 is SQVTM and CDR2 is ANQGSEA. The CDR3 is 14 amino acids. Trimming removed 7 bases from V and 2 bases from J, with 17 bases in between. CDR3 protein: CSAHPTRGNTEAFF. CDR3 nucleotide sequence: TGCAGCGCCCACCCGACCAGGGGAAACACTGAAGCTTTCTTT. Combining the CDR3 with reference TRBV29-1 and TRBJ1-1 gives the whole variable domain SAVISQKPSRDICQRGTSLTIQCQVDSQVTMMFWYRQQPGQSLTLIATANQGSEATYESGFVIDKFPISRPNLTFSTLTVSNMSPEDSSIYLCSAHPTRGNTEAFFGQGTRLTVV.

This clonotype appeared many times. The chain links TRBV5-4 to TRBJ1-3; D is uncertain. Trimming removed 0 bases at V and 0 bases at J, with 10 bases between. There are 16 residues in the CDR3. CDR1 and CDR2 (germline): SGHNT, YYREEE (reference sequence). CDR3 protein: CASSLDGNISGNTIYF. CDR3 coding DNA: TGTGCCAGCAGCTTGGACGGAAATATCTCTGGAAACACCATATATTTT.

The V call is TRBV12-3 or TRBV12-4, the J call TRBJ2-1, with D possibly TRBD2 on 5 matching bases. V lost 3 bases and J 9 bases, leaving 15 bases between the germline ends. The CDR3 covers 14 residues. The CDR3 is CASSFMDGNTEQFF. DNA of the CDR3: TGTGCCAGCAGTTTTATGGACGGGAACACTGAGCAGTTCTTC.

This chain links TRBV29-1 with TRBJ2-1; 10 bases match TRBD1. This CDR3 spans 12 amino acids. Unmatched junction bases numbered 3, after V lost 6 bases and J lost 7 bases. Germline V CDR1 and CDR2: SQVTM, ANQGSEA. CDR3 sequence (DNA): TGCAGCGTGGACAGGGGGGGGAATGAGCAGTTCTTC. It yields the protein CSVDRGGNEQFF.

This clonotype was counted ten times or more. The chain joins TRBV11-3 to TRBJ1-2; 9 bases agree with TRBD1. V dropped 3 bases and J dropped 5; count of bases not matched to a gene: 7. CDR3 length equals 15 residues. Germline V gives CDR1 SGHNT, CDR2 YENEEA. The CDR3 coding sequence is TGTGCCAGCAGCTTTTCCGGGACAGGGATGTATGGCTACACCTTC. This codes for CASSFSGTGMYGYTF.

The chain has TRBV6-2 or TRBV6-3 and TRBJ2-5; perhaps TRBD2 as D (5 bases). The CDR3 has 13 residues. Germline V gene data show CDR1 as MNHEY and CDR2 as SVGEGT. V lost 4 bases and J lost 0, with 6 bases in between. The CDR3 protein is CASSWGDQETQYF. As DNA, the CDR3 is TGTGCCAGCAGTTGGGGAGACCAAGAGACCCAGTACTTC.

The chain recombines TRBV6-5 with TRBJ2-7, with no clear D. The CDR3 totals 14 residues. CDR1 is MNHEY, CDR2 SVGAGI, per germline. Trimming cost V 2 bases and J 3 bases, with 11 bases left between them. CDR3 loop: CASSYGWGNYEQYF. As DNA, the CDR3 is TGTGCCAGCAGTTACGGTTGGGGAAACTACGAGCAGTACTTC.

V and J are TRBV10-3 and TRBJ1-1; D perhaps matches TRBD1 (5 bases). The CDR3 spans 16 residues. In germline, CDR1 is ENHRY, CDR2 SYGVKD. Trimming shortened V by 3 bases and J by 3 bases, and 17 bases separated the two germline ends. Here the CDR3 reads CAISDSRTRLYTEAFF. CDR3 nucleotides: TGTGCCATCAGTGATTCCCGGACAAGACTGTACACTGAAGCTTTCTTT.

The chain employs TRBV11-2 and TRBJ2-6; the D call may be TRBD1 or TRBD2 (5 bases each). The CDR3 is 15 amino acids. V lost 7 bases and J lost 2, with 12 bases in between. CDR1 and CDR2 from the germline V gene are SGHAT and FQNNGV. In nucleotides, the CDR3 is TGTGCCAGCAAATCCAGGGAGCCTGGGGCCAACGTCCTGACTTTC. The encoded protein is CASKSREPGANVLTF.

This clonotype has at least ten counts. The chain employs TRBV20-1 and TRBJ2-2, with D possibly matching TRBD2 (6 bases). Trimming removed 1 base at V and 7 bases at J, with 10 bases between. The CDR3 is 13 amino acids. Germline CDR1 and CDR2: DFQATT and SNEGSKA (reference sequence). CDR3 in DNA: TGCAGTGCTAGAGGACTAGTGGGCGGGGAGCTGTTTTTT. Its translation: CSARGLVGGELFF.

The chain joins TRBV10-3 to TRBJ2-2; perhaps D is TRBD1 or TRBD2 (6 bases each). CDR1 and CDR2 from the germline V gene are ENHRY and SYGVKD. The V end was cut by 4 bases, the J end by 4 bases, with 16 bases between. This CDR3 region has 16 residues. The CDR3 spells CAISAAVEGGTGELFF. Here the CDR3 DNA reads TGTGCCATCAGTGCGGCAGTTGAGGGGGGCACCGGGGAGCTGTTTTTT.

This clonotype was counted ten times or more. The chain combines TRBV5-6 with TRBJ2-3, with 12 bases fitting TRBD2. With 7 bases clipped from V and 6 bases from J, the junction kept 6 bases outside the gene matches. Germline V gene data show CDR1 as SGHDT and CDR2 as YYEEEE. CDR3 length equals 14 residues. CDR3 protein: CASSSGGAWDTQYF. The CDR3 DNA reads as TGTGCCAGCTCTAGCGGGGGGGCGTGGGATACGCAGTATTTT.

Points on this clonotype: One end of the junction varies from germline; a read error may be responsible. J is TRBJ1-4 and V is TRBV24-1, with D maybe TRBD1 (5 bases). The CDR3 spans 14 residues. In germline, CDR1 is KGHDR, CDR2 SFDVKD. The CDR3 loop is CATSHWTHNEKLFF. The CDR3 coding sequence is TGTGCCACCAGTCACTGGACACATAATGAAAAGCTGTTTTTT.

V and J are TRBV19 and TRBJ2-7; D possibly corresponds to TRBD1 (5 bases). The CDR3 runs to 14 residues. Germline V gene lookup returns CDR1 LNHDA and CDR2 SQIVND (reference sequence). Deletions cut 4 bases from V and 9 bases from J, with 19 bases between. CDR3 residues: CASSKERQSRVQYF. The CDR3 DNA sequence: TGTGCCAGTAGTAAGGAGCGACAGTCCCGAGTGCAGTACTTC.

The rearrangement joins TRBV2 to TRBJ2-3; D is unclear. The germline V gene has CDR1 SNHLY and CDR2 FYNNEI. Trimming took off 6 bases at V and 4 bases at J, with 8 bases between the two ends. The CDR3 contains 12 residues. CDR3 region: CASRDRADTQYF. CDR3 nucleotides: TGTGCCAGCAGGGACCGCGCAGATACGCAGTATTTT.

V and J are TRBV10-3 and TRBJ2-5; 16 bases align to TRBD2. The CDR3 totals 15 residues. Per germline, CDR1 ENHRY and CDR2 SYGVKD. After removal of 6 bases from V and 2 bases from J, the junction contained 0 bases not matched to a gene. The CDR3 protein is CAIRGLAGGQETQYF. The CDR3 DNA reads TGTGCCATCAGGGGACTAGCGGGGGGGCAAGAGACCCAGTACTTC.

J is TRBJ1-5 and V is TRBV7-2; D ambiguous. Germline V CDR1 and CDR2: SGHTA, FQGNSA. V was cut by 5 bases and J by 3 bases, with 14 bases left in between. This CDR3 is 15 amino acids long. This CDR3 is CASSPGRDNNQPQHF. Here the CDR3 DNA reads TGTGCCAGCAGCCCTGGTAGAGATAACAATCAGCCCCAGCATTTT. Full variable domain (missing parts from reference TRBV7-2 and TRBJ1-5): GAGVSQSPSNKVTEKGKDVELRCDPISGHTALYWYRQSLGQGLEFLIYFQGNSAPDKSGLPSDRFSAERTGGSVSTLTIQRTQQEDSAVYLCASSPGRDNNQPQHFGDGTRLSIL.

The chain employs TRBV5-4 and TRBJ1-2, with 7 nucleotides matching TRBD1. The CDR3 contains 18 residues. V was clipped by 4 bases and J by 6 bases; unmatched bases: 21. CDR1 and CDR2 (germline): SGHNT, YYREEE (reference sequence). DNA for the CDR3: TGTGCCAGCAGCCACGACCGGGACAGTGCCCGGAGAGGGGATGGCTACACCTTC. This translates into CASSHDRDSARRGDGYTF.

With regard to this clonotype: Compared with germline, one end of the junction differs, possibly owing to a read error. This chain joins TRBV29-1 and TRBJ2-7; no firm D call. CDR3 length: 14 residues. Germline CDR1 and CDR2: SQVTM and ANQGSEA. This CDR3 is CSIVQGIGRYEQYF. CDR3 nucleotides: TGCAGCATTGTCCAAGGGATCGGTCGCTACGAGCAGTATTTC.

The genes are TRBV19 and TRBJ1-5; tentative D call: TRBD1 (6 bases). Trimming left V 3 bases short and J 3 bases short, with 18 bases between. The CDR3 sequence is 17 residues long. Germline CDR1 LNHDA, CDR2 SQIVND (reference sequence). The CDR3 DNA follows: TGTGCCAGTAGTATCTCTTTCGCGGGACAAGTCAATCAGCCCCAGCATTTT. Translating gives CASSISFAGQVNQPQHF.